Presented here are 15 T cell receptor beta chains from one specimen sequenced in a study of shared clonotypes between healthy human individuals (dated by TCRdb to 2020 to 2022). Library preparation used the immunoSEQ multiplex PCR assay. TCRdb carries this immuneACCESS record with in-frame sequences only. Its versions omit some clonotypes, under half of them owing to an unresolved V gene in the studies checked, with the rest unexplained. The sample table records 760,000 or so clones; approximately 96% of these occur just once. Clones ranked in the top ten supply about 0.22% of the sample. For the CD8 naive samples, CD45RO-negative cells were positively selected for CCR7, yielding a CD45RA+CCR7+ population from which TemRA cells were excluded. Sequencing was carried out using naive CD8+ T cells sorted from blood. Taken with the paper, the label for cell subset or site translates to: CD45RA+CCR7+. The receptor source for this set is a man aged 25-45 years in good health.

The chain has TRBV27 and TRBJ2-7, with 8 bases lining up with TRBD1. V shed 0 bases and J 7 bases; nucleotides not matched to a gene: 2. The length of the CDR3 is 13 residues. Germline V CDR1 and CDR2: MNHEY, SMNVEV (reference sequence). For the CDR3, the DNA is TGTGCCAGCAGTTTATCTAGACAGGGGGAGCAGTACTTC. This encodes CASSLSRQGEQYF.

This chain links TRBV18 with TRBJ2-7; D might be TRBD2 (6 bases). V shed 2 bases and J shed 5 bases, with 13 bases lying between them. Germline V gives CDR1 KGHSH, CDR2 LQKENI. The CDR3 spans 14 residues. The CDR3 bases are TGTGCCAGCTCACCAGGGAGGCTTCGGGACGAGCAGTACTTC. Residues: CASSPGRLRDEQYF.

V gene TRBV6-5 combines with J gene TRBJ1-1; the D is unclear. The CDR3 loop spans 16 amino acids. Trimming removed 3 bases from V and 0 bases from J, with 14 bases in between. CDR1 is MNHEY, CDR2 SVGAGI, per germline. CDR3 in DNA: TGTGCCAGCAGTTATAGTCCCCGGCAGGTGAACACTGAAGCTTTCTTT. The encoded protein is CASSYSPRQVNTEAFF.

V gene TRBV28 combines with J gene TRBJ2-4; 8 nucleotides agree with TRBD1. The length of the CDR3 is 15 residues. Germline CDR1 MDHEN, CDR2 SYDVKM. V gave up 2 bases and J gave up 5 bases; unmatched junction bases: 5. The DNA for the CDR3 is TGTGCCAGCAGTTTAGTGGACAGGGAGGAAAACATTCAGTACTTC. Its translation is CASSLVDREENIQYF.

The V and J genes are TRBV9 and TRBJ1-2; 9 bases match TRBD1. The germline CDR1 and CDR2 sequences are SGDLS and YYNGEE. V dropped 0 bases and J dropped 6; count of bases not matched to a gene: 3. The CDR3 loop spans 14 amino acids. The CDR3 here is CASSVGTGAHGYTF. CDR3 coding DNA: TGTGCCAGCAGCGTAGGGACAGGGGCGCATGGCTACACCTTC.

V is TRBV2 and J is TRBJ1-4, with D perhaps matching TRBD1 (5 bases). This CDR3 comprises 14 residues. CDR1 is SNHLY, CDR2 FYNNEI, per germline. With 6 bases removed from V and 2 bases from J, the gap between germline ends came to 10 bases. DNA of the CDR3: TGTGCCAGCAGAGATCCAGGGACTAATGAAAAACTGTTTTTT. Its protein is CASRDPGTNEKLFF.

The chain couples TRBV29-1 to TRBJ2-7, with 7 positions matching TRBD1. V lost 8 bases and J lost 2; bases outside the gene matches: 15. The CDR3 loop spans 15 amino acids. Germline V gives CDR1 SQVTM, CDR2 ANQGSEA. CDR3 nucleotide sequence: TGCAGCATTGGGACCGGGACAGATATTCCCTACGAGCAGTACTTC. Its protein product is CSIGTGTDIPYEQYF.

This CDR3 is CASSLRPASGKNTGELFF. CDR3 nucleotide sequence: TGTGCCAGCAGCTTACGCCCCGCTAGCGGGAAGAACACCGGGGAGCTGTTTTTT. This chain joins TRBV7-9 and TRBJ2-2, with TRBD2 identical over 9 bases. CDR3 length: 18 residues. Germline V gene data show CDR1 as SEHNR and CDR2 as FQNEAQ (reference sequence). J was trimmed by 1 base and V by 2 bases; bases with no gene match: 8.

CDR3 sequence reads: CSVGGGLSYNEQFF. The CDR3 DNA reads TGCAGCGTTGGTGGGGGTCTTTCCTACAATGAGCAGTTCTTC. The chain carries TRBV29-1 and TRBJ2-1; D could derive from TRBD1 or TRBD2 (5 bases each). The CDR3 is made up of 14 amino acids. Trimming pared 4 bases from V and 1 base from J, leaving 11 bases between. The germline gives CDR1 SQVTM, CDR2 ANQGSEA.

The chain employs TRBV11-3 and TRBJ2-7; TRBD1 might be the D (5 bases). Looked up from germline, CDR1 is SGHNT and CDR2 is YENEEA. Trimming cost V 5 bases and J 7 bases, with 15 bases left between them. The length of the CDR3 is 13 residues. This CDR3 reads CASSPGGAQEQYF. CDR3 nucleotides: TGTGCCAGCAGCCCAGGTGGGGCCCAAGAGCAGTACTTC.

The chain couples TRBV27 to TRBJ2-1; possible D gene TRBD2, 5 bases. Trimming left V 6 bases short and J 7 bases short, with 13 bases between. CDR1 and CDR2 (germline): MNHEY, SMNVEV (reference sequence). CDR3 length: 13 amino acids. The CDR3 sequence is CASRPRPGNEQFF. CDR3 DNA: TGTGCCAGCAGGCCGCGGCCGGGGAATGAGCAGTTCTTC.

V gene TRBV4-1 combines with J gene TRBJ2-7; 7 bases match TRBD1. Trimming took 3 bases from V and 0 from J; bases not matched to a gene: 2. The CDR3 loop spans 14 amino acids. From germline, CDR1 is MGHRA and CDR2 YSYEKL. The CDR3 is CASSHRDSSYEQYF. In nucleotides, the CDR3 is TGCGCCAGCAGCCACCGGGACAGCTCCTACGAGCAGTACTTC.

In this sample, this clone turned up once. The V call is TRBV27, the J call TRBJ2-1; 10 bases match TRBD2. Trimming at V came to 3 bases and at J to 4 bases, leaving 3 bases not matched to a gene. CDR3 length equals 15 residues. The V gene's germline CDR1 is MNHEY and CDR2 SMNVEV (reference sequence). CDR3: CASSFTSGVYNEQFF. As DNA, the CDR3 is TGTGCCAGCAGTTTTACTAGCGGGGTTTACAATGAGCAGTTCTTC.

This chain uses TRBV10-3 with TRBJ2-7; the D gene could be TRBD1 or TRBD2 (5 bases each). The germline V and J ends were trimmed by 0 bases and 0 bases, with 15 bases remaining between them. Germline CDR1 ENHRY, CDR2 SYGVKD. The CDR3 is made up of 17 amino acids. CDR3 bases: TGTGCCATCAGTGAGTCTGAGACAGAAGACTACTCCTACGAGCAGTACTTC. It specifies CAISESETEDYSYEQYF.

Of note for this clone: The sample holds other DNA sequences that translate to the same CDR3. The rearrangement uses TRBV6-1 and TRBJ2-1, with 7 bases that match TRBD1. Germline CDR1 and CDR2: MNHNS and SASEGT. Trimming at V came to 3 bases and at J to 1 base, leaving 0 bases not matched to a gene. CDR3 length equals 14 residues. CDR3: CASSDRGSYNEQFF. The DNA for the CDR3 is TGTGCCAGCAGTGACAGGGGGTCCTACAATGAGCAGTTCTTC.